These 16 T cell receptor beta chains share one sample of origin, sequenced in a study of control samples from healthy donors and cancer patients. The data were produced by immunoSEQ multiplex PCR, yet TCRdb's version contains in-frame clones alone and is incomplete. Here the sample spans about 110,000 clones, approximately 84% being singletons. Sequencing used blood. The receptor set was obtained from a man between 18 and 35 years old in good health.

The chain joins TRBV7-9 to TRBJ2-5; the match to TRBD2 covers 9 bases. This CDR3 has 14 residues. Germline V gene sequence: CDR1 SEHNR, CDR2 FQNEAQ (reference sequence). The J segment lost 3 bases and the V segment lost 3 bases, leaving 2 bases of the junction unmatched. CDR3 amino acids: CASSLASGEETQYF. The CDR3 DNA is TGTGCCAGCAGCTTGGCTAGCGGGGAAGAGACCCAGTACTTC.

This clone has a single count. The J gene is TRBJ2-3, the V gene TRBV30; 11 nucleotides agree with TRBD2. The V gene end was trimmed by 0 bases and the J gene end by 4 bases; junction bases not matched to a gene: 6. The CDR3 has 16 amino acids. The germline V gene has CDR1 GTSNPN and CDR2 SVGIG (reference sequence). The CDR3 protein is CAWSVHGTSGSDTQYF. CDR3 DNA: TGTGCCTGGAGTGTACACGGGACTAGCGGATCAGATACGCAGTATTTT. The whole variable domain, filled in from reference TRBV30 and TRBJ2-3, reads SQTIHQWPATLVQPVGSPLSLECTVEGTSNPNLYWYRQAAGRGLQLLFYSVGIGQISSEVPQNLSASRPQDRQFILSSKKLLLSDSGFYLCAWSVHGTSGSDTQYFGPGTRLTVL.

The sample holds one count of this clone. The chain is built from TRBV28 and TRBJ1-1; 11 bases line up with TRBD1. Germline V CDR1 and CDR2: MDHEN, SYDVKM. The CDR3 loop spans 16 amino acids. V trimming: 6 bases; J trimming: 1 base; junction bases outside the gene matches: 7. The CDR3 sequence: CASSSGQGARNTEAFF. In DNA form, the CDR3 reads TGTGCCAGCAGCTCCGGACAGGGGGCGAGGAACACTGAAGCTTTCTTT. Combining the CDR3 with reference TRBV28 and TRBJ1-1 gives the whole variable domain DVKVTQSSRYLVKRTGEKVFLECVQDMDHENMFWYRQDPGLGLRLIYFSYDVKMKEKGDIPEGYSVSREKKERFSLILESASTNQTSMYLCASSSGQGARNTEAFFGQGTRLTVV.

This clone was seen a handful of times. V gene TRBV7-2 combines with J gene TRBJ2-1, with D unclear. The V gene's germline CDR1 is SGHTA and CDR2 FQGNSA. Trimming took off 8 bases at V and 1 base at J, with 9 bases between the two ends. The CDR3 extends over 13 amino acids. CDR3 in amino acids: CASGVASYNEQFF. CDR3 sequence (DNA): TGTGCCAGCGGAGTAGCTTCCTACAATGAGCAGTTCTTC.

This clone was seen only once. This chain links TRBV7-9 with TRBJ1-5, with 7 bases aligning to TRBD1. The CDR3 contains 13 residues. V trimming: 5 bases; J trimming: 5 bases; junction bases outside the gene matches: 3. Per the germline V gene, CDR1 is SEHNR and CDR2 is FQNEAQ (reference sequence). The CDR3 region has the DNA TGTGCCAGCAGCGGGACAGCCGATCAGCCCCAGCATTTT. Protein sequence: CASSGTADQPQHF.

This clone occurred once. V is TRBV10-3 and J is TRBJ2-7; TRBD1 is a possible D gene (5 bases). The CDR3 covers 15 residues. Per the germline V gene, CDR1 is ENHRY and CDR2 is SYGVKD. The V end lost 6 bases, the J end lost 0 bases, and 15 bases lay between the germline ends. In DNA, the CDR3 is TGTGCCATCAGCGGTGGACACTTAAGCTCCTACGAGCAGTACTTC. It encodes CAISGGHLSSYEQYF.

In DNA, the CDR3 is TGTGCCAGCAGCCAAGATGCCCAGCGGGGGGGCCGGTTGACCGGGGAGCTGTTTTTT. Protein sequence: CASSQDAQRGGRLTGELFF. The chain carries TRBV3-1 (or the pseudogene TRBV3-2) and TRBJ2-2; 10 nucleotides agree with TRBD2. Germline V gene lookup returns CDR1 LGHDT and CDR2 YNNKEL (reference sequence). This CDR3 spans 19 amino acids. V was pared by 0 bases and J by 5 bases, with 12 bases of the junction left unmatched.

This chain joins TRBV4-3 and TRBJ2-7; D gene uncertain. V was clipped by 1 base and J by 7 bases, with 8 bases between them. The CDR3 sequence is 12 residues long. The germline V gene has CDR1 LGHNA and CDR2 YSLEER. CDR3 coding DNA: TGCGCCAGCAGCCAAGGGGAATCGGAGCAGTACTTC. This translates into CASSQGESEQYF.

The CDR3 loop is CASTSGGGLQPQHF. In DNA form, the CDR3 reads TGTGCCAGCACCTCAGGGGGTGGGCTTCAGCCCCAGCATTTT. The rearrangement links TRBV5-5 to TRBJ1-5, with 7 bases fitting TRBD1. Per the germline V gene, CDR1 is SGHKS and CDR2 is YYEKEE (reference sequence). This CDR3 is 14 amino acids long. V lost 6 bases and J lost 6; bases outside the gene matches: 9.

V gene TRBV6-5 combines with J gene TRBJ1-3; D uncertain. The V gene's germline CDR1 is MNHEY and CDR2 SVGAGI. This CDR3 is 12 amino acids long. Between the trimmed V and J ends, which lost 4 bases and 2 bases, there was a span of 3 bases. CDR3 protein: CASSFTGNTIYF. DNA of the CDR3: TGTGCCAGCAGTTTCACTGGAAACACCATATATTTT.

The CDR3 reads CASSLGQNTEAFF. The CDR3 DNA follows: TGTGCCAGCAGCCTTGGACAGAACACTGAAGCTTTCTTT. The genes are TRBV7-2 and TRBJ1-1; D might be TRBD1 (5 bases). V lost 5 bases, J lost 1 base, and 8 bases lay in between. The length of the CDR3 is 13 residues. From germline, CDR1 is SGHTA and CDR2 FQGNSA.

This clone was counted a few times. The CDR3 DNA reads TGTGCCAGCAGTGAGACCAGGAACACCATATATTTT. Translating it yields CASSETRNTIYF. The chain joins TRBV2 to TRBJ1-3; D is unresolved. The CDR3 totals 12 residues. Germline-derived CDR1 and CDR2 are SNHLY and FYNNEI. V shed 3 bases and J shed 7 bases, with 7 bases lying between them.

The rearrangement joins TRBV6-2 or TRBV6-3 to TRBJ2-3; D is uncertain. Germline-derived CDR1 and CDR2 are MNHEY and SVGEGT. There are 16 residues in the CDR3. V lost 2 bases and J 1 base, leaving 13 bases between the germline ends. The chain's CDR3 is CASSYPEFWGTDTQYF. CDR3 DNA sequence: TGTGCCAGCAGTTACCCCGAGTTTTGGGGCACAGATACGCAGTATTTT.

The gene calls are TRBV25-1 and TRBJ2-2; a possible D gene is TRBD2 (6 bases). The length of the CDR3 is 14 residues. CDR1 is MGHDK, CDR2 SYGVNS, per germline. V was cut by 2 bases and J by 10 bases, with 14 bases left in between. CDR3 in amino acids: CASSEPKEGTELFF. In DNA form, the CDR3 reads TGTGCCAGCAGTGAACCCAAGGAGGGTACGGAGCTGTTTTTT. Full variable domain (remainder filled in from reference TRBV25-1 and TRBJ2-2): EADIYQTPRYLVIGTGKKITLECSQTMGHDKMYWYQQDPGMELHLIHYSYGVNSTEKGDLSSESTVSRIRTEHFPLTLESARPSHTSQYLCASSEPKEGTELFFGEGSRLTVL.

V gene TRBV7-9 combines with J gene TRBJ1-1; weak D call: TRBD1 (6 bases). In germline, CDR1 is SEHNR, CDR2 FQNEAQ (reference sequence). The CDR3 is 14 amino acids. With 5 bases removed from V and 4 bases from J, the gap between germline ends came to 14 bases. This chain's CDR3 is CASSPRGEGTEAFF. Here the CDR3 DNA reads TGTGCCAGCAGCCCAAGGGGGGAGGGCACTGAAGCTTTCTTT. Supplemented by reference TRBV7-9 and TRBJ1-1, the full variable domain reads DTGVSQNPRHKITKRGQNVTFRCDPISEHNRLYWYRQTLGQGPEFLTYFQNEAQLEKSRLLSDRFSAERPKGSFSTLEIQRTEQGDSAMYLCASSPRGEGTEAFFGQGTRLTVV.

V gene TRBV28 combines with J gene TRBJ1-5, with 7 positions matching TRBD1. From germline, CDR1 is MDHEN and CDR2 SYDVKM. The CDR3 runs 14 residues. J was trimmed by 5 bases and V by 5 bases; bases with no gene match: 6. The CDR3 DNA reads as TGTGCCAGCAGTGACCGGGACAGTTATCAGCCCCAGCATTTT. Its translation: CASSDRDSYQPQHF.